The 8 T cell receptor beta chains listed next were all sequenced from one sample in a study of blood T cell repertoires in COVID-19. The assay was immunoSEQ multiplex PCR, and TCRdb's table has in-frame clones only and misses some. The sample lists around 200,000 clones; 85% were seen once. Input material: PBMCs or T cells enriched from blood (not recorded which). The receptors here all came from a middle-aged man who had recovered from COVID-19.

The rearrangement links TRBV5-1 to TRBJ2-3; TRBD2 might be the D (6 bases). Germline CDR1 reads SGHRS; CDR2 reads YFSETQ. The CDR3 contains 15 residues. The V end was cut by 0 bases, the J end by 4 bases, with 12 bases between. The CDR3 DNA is TGCGCCAGCAGCTTGGCGGGGAGGTCGGCAGATACGCAGTATTTT. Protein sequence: CASSLAGRSADTQYF.

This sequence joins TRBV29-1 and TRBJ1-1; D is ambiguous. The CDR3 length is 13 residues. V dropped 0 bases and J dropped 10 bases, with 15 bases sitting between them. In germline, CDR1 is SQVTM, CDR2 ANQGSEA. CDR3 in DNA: TGCAGCGTTGAAGAAGGCCTCGAGGAAGGAGCTTTCTTT. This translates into CSVEEGLEEGAFF.

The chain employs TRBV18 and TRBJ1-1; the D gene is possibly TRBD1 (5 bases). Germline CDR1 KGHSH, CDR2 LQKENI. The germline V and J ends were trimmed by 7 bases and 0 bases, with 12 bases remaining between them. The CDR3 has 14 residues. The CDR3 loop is CASWEGSLNTEAFF. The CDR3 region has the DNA TGTGCCAGCTGGGAGGGGTCTTTGAACACTGAAGCTTTCTTT.

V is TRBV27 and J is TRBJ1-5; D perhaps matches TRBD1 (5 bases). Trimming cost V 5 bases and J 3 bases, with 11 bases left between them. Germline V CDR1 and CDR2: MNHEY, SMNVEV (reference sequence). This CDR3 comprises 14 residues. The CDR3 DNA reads TGTGCCAGCAGTATCGGGGGTTCCAATCAGCCCCAGCATTTT. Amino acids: CASSIGGSNQPQHF.

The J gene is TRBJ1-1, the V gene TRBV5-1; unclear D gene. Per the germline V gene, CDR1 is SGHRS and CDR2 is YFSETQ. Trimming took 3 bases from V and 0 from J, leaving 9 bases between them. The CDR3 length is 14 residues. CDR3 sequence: CASSSWSLNTEAFF. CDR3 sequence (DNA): TGCGCCAGCAGCTCTTGGAGCTTGAACACTGAAGCTTTCTTT.

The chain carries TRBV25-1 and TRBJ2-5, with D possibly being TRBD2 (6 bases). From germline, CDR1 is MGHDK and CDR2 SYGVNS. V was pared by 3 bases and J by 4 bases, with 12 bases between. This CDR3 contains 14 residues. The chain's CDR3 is CASSDGPAGETQYF. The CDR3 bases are TGTGCCAGCAGTGACGGGCCAGCGGGAGAGACCCAGTACTTC.

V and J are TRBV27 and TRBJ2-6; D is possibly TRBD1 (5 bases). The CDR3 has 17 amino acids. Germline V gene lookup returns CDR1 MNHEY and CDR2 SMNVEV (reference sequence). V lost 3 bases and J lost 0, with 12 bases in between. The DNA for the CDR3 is TGTGCCAGCAGTTTCTTAGGGGTCCCCTCTGGGGCCAACGTCCTGACTTTC. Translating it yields CASSFLGVPSGANVLTF.

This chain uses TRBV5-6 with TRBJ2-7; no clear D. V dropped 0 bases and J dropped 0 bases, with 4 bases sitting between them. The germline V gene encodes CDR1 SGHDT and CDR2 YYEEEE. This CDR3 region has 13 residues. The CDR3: CASSLVSSYEQYF. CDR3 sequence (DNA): TGTGCCAGCAGCTTGGTCTCCTCCTACGAGCAGTACTTC.